A selection of T cell receptor beta chains follows, all from one sample in a study of Ad26.COV2.S vaccination and SARS-CoV-2 variants. The data were produced by immunoSEQ multiplex PCR, yet TCRdb's version contains in-frame clones alone and is incomplete. The table has about 320,000 clones, around four fifths seen once. Specimen: peripheral blood, collected in a trial of Ad26.COV2.S vaccine versus placebo. These receptors were obtained from a person between 18 and 59 years old who received the Ad26.COV2.S COVID-19 vaccine or a placebo. The CDR3 runs from the conserved cysteine through the conserved F or W. A D gene is named only where the DNA matches it firmly. Clone size, where shown, is once, few, many, or a class for clones that have expanded.

clone_size	v_call	j_call	d_call	cdr3_nt	cdr3_aa
once	TRBV15	TRBJ1-5	.	TGTGCCACCAGCTCAAAAAAAGGGAGATATAGCAATCAGCCCCAGCATTTT	CATSSKKGRYSNQPQHF
.	TRBV7-9	TRBJ2-2	.	TGTGCCAGCAGCCCAAGGGGTGGGCGGACAGAAAGAACCGGGGAGCTGTTTTTT	CASSPRGGRTERTGELFF
.	TRBV27	TRBJ2-1	TRBD2	TGTGCCAGCAGTTTTCCTATCGGGGGGGCCTCATATCCCGAGCAGTTCTTC	CASSFPIGGASYPEQFF
.	TRBV5-1	TRBJ2-5	.	TGCGCCAGCAGCTTGGGGTTAATGGCGGATCAAGAGACCCAGTACTTC	CASSLGLMADQETQYF
.	TRBV18	TRBJ2-1	.	TGTGCCAGCTCACCCCGGGACCCCTACTACAATGAGCAGTTCTTC	CASSPRDPYYNEQFF
.	TRBV7-6	TRBJ2-7	.	TGTGCCAGCAGCTCCCGGGACCTCCGCGACGAGCAGTACTTC	CASSSRDLRDEQYF
.	TRBV7-2	TRBJ1-5	.	TGTGCCAGCAGCTTAGAGGGAGGGCCGCAGCCCCAGCATTTT	CASSLEGGPQPQHF
.	TRBV6-1	TRBJ1-4	.	TGTGCCAGCAGTGAACCGGGGAGCACTAATGAAAAACTGTTTTTT	CASSEPGSTNEKLFF
.	TRBV2	TRBJ2-1	.	TGTGCCAGCAGTTTACAGGGCATGGGGTCTGAGCAGTTCTTC	CASSLQGMGSEQFF
.	TRBV19	TRBJ1-6	.	TGTGCCAGTAGTATTTCACACTCACCCCTCCACTTT	CASSISHSPLHF
.	TRBV5-1	TRBJ2-1	.	TGCGCCAGCCGTAGGACAGAGTACAATGAGCAGTTCTTC	CASRRTEYNEQFF
.	TRBV5-1	TRBJ2-7	TRBD1	TGCGCCAGCAGCAAGGGGACAGTCTACGAGCAGTACTTC	CASSKGTVYEQYF
.	TRBV10-3	TRBJ2-1	.	TGTGCCATCAGTGACACCGCGAGAGGGCCCTACAATGAGCAGTTCTTC	CAISDTARGPYNEQFF
.	TRBV5-1	TRBJ1-3	.	TGCGCCAGCAGCGTTGCGGGCCACCGAAGCTCTGGAAACACCATATATTTT	CASSVAGHRSSGNTIYF
.	TRBV3-1/TRBV3-2	TRBJ1-1	.	TGTGCCAGCATCGGCAGGGAGGGGGGCACTGAAGCTTTCTTT	CASIGREGGTEAFF
.	TRBV4-1	TRBJ2-5	.	TGCGCCAGCAGCCAAGATCGGGGGACCCAGTACTTC	CASSQDRGTQYF
.	TRBV29-1	TRBJ2-1	.	TGCAGCGTTTCCAGTTTTACAGACTTGAGCTCCTACAATGAGCAGTTCTTC	CSVSSFTDLSSYNEQFF
.	TRBV4-2	TRBJ1-1	.	TGTGCCAGCAGCCAAGACAGAGACACTGAAGCTTTCTTT	CASSQDRDTEAFF
.	TRBV11-3	TRBJ2-2	.	TGTGCCAGCAGAGGGGGTTTGTGGTCAGGGGAGCTGTTTTTT	CASRGGLWSGELFF
.	TRBV19	TRBJ2-7	TRBD2	TGTGCCAGTAGCCCCCGCGGGACTAGCGGGGGCTACGAGCAGTACTTC	CASSPRGTSGGYEQYF
.	TRBV19	TRBJ2-3	.	TGTGCCAGTAGTGGGGGGAGCACGGGGACACCTAGCACAGATACGCAGTATTTT	CASSGGSTGTPSTDTQYF
.	TRBV7-3	TRBJ2-2	TRBD1	TGTGCCAGCAGCCGACGGACAGGAACCGGGGAGCTGTTTTTT	CASSRRTGTGELFF
few	TRBV18	TRBJ2-5	.	TGTGCCAGCTCACCCGGTGGGGGGAACCAAGAGACCCAGTACTTC	CASSPGGGNQETQYF
.	TRBV7-9	TRBJ1-3	TRBD1	TGTGCCAGCAACAACTGGGACAGGGGGATTGGAAACACCATATATTTT	CASNNWDRGIGNTIYF
.	TRBV5-1	TRBJ2-7	.	TGCGCCAGCAGCTTGCTGGGTTACGAGCAGTACTTC	CASSLLGYEQYF
.	TRBV19	TRBJ1-5	.	TGTGCCAGTAGTATGGGCAGGGCCTGGGATCAGCCCCAGCATTTT	CASSMGRAWDQPQHF
.	TRBV4-2	TRBJ2-7	.	TGTGCCAGCAGCCAAGAATGGTACGACGAGCAGTACTTC	CASSQEWYDEQYF
once	TRBV5-1	TRBJ1-2	TRBD1	TGCGCCAGCAGCCTCTACCTGGACAGGGAAGATGGCTACACCTTC	CASSLYLDREDGYTF
.	TRBV9	TRBJ2-5	TRBD1	TGTGCCAGCAGCCCGGGACAGGGGTTCGTCGAGACCCAGTACTTC	CASSPGQGFVETQYF
.	TRBV11-2	TRBJ2-7	.	TGTGCCAGCAGATTCTTAGGGTACGAGCAGTACTTC	CASRFLGYEQYF
.	TRBV5-1	TRBJ1-6	TRBD1	TGCGCCAGCAGCTTGACAGGGGATTCACCCCTCCACTTT	CASSLTGDSPLHF
.	TRBV19	TRBJ1-5	.	TGTGCCAGTAGTATGAAGGACAGTAGCAATCAGCCCCAGCATTTT	CASSMKDSSNQPQHF
once	TRBV12-3/TRBV12-4	TRBJ1-4	.	TGTGCCAGCCGGACCGGGGGAGATGAAAAACTGTTTTTT	CASRTGGDEKLFF
.	TRBV5-1	TRBJ2-7	.	TGCGCCAGCAGCTTGGGTTCCGGGTCCGGCGAGCAGTACTTC	CASSLGSGSGEQYF
.	TRBV3-1/TRBV3-2	TRBJ1-5	.	TGTGCCAGCAGCCAAGTCGGGGGGCAGCCCCAGCATTTT	CASSQVGGQPQHF
.	TRBV18	TRBJ1-5	.	TGTGCCAGCTCACCACGGGGGGACCAGCCCCAGCATTTT	CASSPRGDQPQHF
once	TRBV11-2	TRBJ1-4	.	TGTGCCAGCAGCTTATCATTAGGGAATGAAAAACTGTTTTTT	CASSLSLGNEKLFF
.	TRBV2	TRBJ2-1	TRBD2	TGTGCCAGCAGTCGGAGCGGGGACTACTACAATGAGCAGTTCTTC	CASSRSGDYYNEQFF